Listed here are 11 T cell receptor beta chains from one sample, sequenced in a study of regulatory T cells in long-lasting Graves disease. Combining iRepertoire HTBI primers with Arm-PCR of CDR3 regions, the authors built TCR beta libraries. TCRdb independently ran MiXCR on the multiplex PCR reads; one entry per CDR3 protein. The sample records about 460,000 distinct CDR3 sequences, around 15% being singletons. Indicated time point: newly diagnosed GD, antithyroid drugs for less than 3 months. The TCR library was prepared using RNA isolated from PBMCs. These records were also assigned to another study, of T cells in Graves' hyperthyroidism and ophthalmopathy.

Here the sequenced sample was peripheral blood mononuclear cells (PBMCs), taken at new diagnosis, from a patient treated with antithyroid drugs. These receptors all stem from a woman between 50 and 59 years old with Graves disease.

In its sample, this clonotype was seen many times. The V call is TRBV5-1, the J call TRBJ2-7, with 8 bases matching TRBD1. Germline assignment: CDR1 SGHRS and CDR2 YFSETQ. The CDR3 spans 14 residues. The V segment lost 4 bases and the J segment 4 bases; nucleotides outside the gene matches: 7. The DNA of the CDR3 is TGCGCCAGCAGCGAATCCGGGACAGGATACGAGCAGTACTTC. It specifies CASSESGTGYEQYF. The full variable domain, rest sourced from reference TRBV5-1 and TRBJ2-7, is KAGVTQTPRYLIKTRGQQVTLSCSPISGHRSVSWYQQTPGQGLQFLFEYFSETQRNKGNFPGRFSGRQFSNSRSEMNVSTLELGDSALYLCASSESGTGYEQYFGPGTRLTVT.

This clonotype was recorded many times. This chain connects TRBV11-2 to TRBJ1-6; a weak D match, TRBD1 (6 bases). Germline V lookup: CDR1 SGHAT, CDR2 FQNNGV. CDR3 length equals 16 residues. V gave up 0 bases and J gave up 7 bases, with 13 bases separating them. The DNA of the CDR3 is TGTGCCAGCAGCTTAGAGGAATGGACAGACAATTCACCCCTCCACTTT. It translates to CASSLEEWTDNSPLHF.

As to this clonotype: The conserved closing phenylalanine or tryptophan is absent in this CDR3, likely reflecting a read error. This chain joins TRBV6-1 and TRBJ1-1; D not resolved. Trimming shortened V by 7 bases and J by 0 bases, and 9 bases separated the two germline ends. CDR1 MNHNS and CDR2 SASEGT come from the germline V gene. The CDR3 is made up of 13 amino acids. Written as DNA, the CDR3 is TGTGCCAGCATCCCGACCCTGAACACTGAAGCTTTCCTT. It yields the protein CASIPTLNTEAFL.

This clonotype was counted at least ten times. The chain recombines TRBV6-5 with TRBJ2-7, with a tentative D call TRBD2 (5 bases). V lost 0 bases to trimming and J lost 3 bases, with 12 bases between them. The germline gives CDR1 MNHEY, CDR2 SVGAGI. This CDR3 has 15 amino acids. CDR3 bases: TGTGCCAGCAGTTACTCGATTGAGGGCGGCTACGAGCAGTACTTC. Its translation is CASSYSIEGGYEQYF.

There are a few counts of this clonotype. The chain is built from TRBV4-2 and TRBJ2-3, with 14 bases lining up with TRBD2. CDR1 is LGHNA, CDR2 YNFKEQ, per germline. The CDR3 runs to 18 residues. Unmatched junction bases numbered 9, after V lost 4 bases and J lost 3 bases. CDR3 in DNA: TGTGCCAGCAGCCTCCCGGGACTAGCGGGAGTGTTAACAGATACGCAGTATTTT. It specifies CASSLPGLAGVLTDTQYF.

V usage is TRBV30 and J usage is TRBJ1-2; tentatively, D is TRBD1 (6 bases). Trimming took off 1 base at V and 3 bases at J, with 15 bases between the two ends. The germline CDR1 and CDR2 sequences are GTSNPN and SVGIG (reference sequence). The CDR3 spans 15 residues. The CDR3 loop reads CAWSARGRVYYGYTF. The CDR3 DNA sequence: TGTGCCTGGAGTGCCCGGGGGCGCGTCTACTATGGCTACACCTTC.

Details on this clonotype: Since a much larger clone is just one base distant, this may be a read error. The CDR3 does not close with the conserved phenylalanine or tryptophan, likely indicating a read error. The chain is built from TRBV2 and TRBJ2-7; 8 bases are a match to TRBD1. Germline V gene lookup returns CDR1 SNHLY and CDR2 FYNNEI. With 8 bases clipped from V and 2 bases from J, the junction kept 5 bases outside the gene matches. This CDR3 has 13 residues. CDR3 coding DNA: TGTGCCAGCGCGGGACAGGTAGCCTACGAGCAGTACCTC. Amino acids: CASAGQVAYEQYL.

V usage is TRBV6-2 or TRBV6-3 and J usage is TRBJ2-7; D is unresolved. The germline gives CDR1 MNHEY, CDR2 SVGEGT. V was pared by 0 bases and J by 6 bases, with 12 bases between. The CDR3 runs 14 residues. The CDR3 here is CASSYSDVRGEQYF. CDR3 nucleotide sequence: TGTGCCAGCAGTTACTCAGACGTTAGAGGCGAGCAGTACTTC.

This clonotype has just a few counts. J is TRBJ2-7 and V is TRBV11-2; no clear D gene. The germline V and J ends were trimmed by 8 bases and 1 base, with 9 bases remaining between them. Germline V gene sequence: CDR1 SGHAT, CDR2 FQNNGV. CDR3 length: 12 residues. CDR3 residues: CASGFSSYEQYF. CDR3 nucleotide sequence: TGTGCCAGCGGATTTAGTTCCTACGAGCAGTACTTC.

The V call is TRBV7-9, the J call TRBJ2-1, with 7 bases matching TRBD1. The CDR3 is 14 amino acids. V gave up 4 bases and J gave up 7 bases; unmatched junction bases: 7. CDR1 and CDR2 (germline): SEHNR, FQNEAQ (reference sequence). The CDR3 region is CASSSTTGWNEQFF. DNA for the CDR3: TGTGCCAGCAGCTCAACGACAGGGTGGAATGAGCAGTTCTTC.

This clonotype was observed a few times. The chain joins TRBV6-5 to TRBJ1-1; possible D gene TRBD1, 6 bases. The V gene lost 1 base and the J gene lost 8 bases, with 14 bases spanning the gap. Germline CDR1 and CDR2: MNHEY and SVGAGI. This CDR3 spans 14 amino acids. The CDR3: CASSYFAAGAEAFF. In nucleotides, the CDR3 is TGTGCCAGCAGTTACTTCGCGGCGGGGGCCGAAGCTTTCTTT.